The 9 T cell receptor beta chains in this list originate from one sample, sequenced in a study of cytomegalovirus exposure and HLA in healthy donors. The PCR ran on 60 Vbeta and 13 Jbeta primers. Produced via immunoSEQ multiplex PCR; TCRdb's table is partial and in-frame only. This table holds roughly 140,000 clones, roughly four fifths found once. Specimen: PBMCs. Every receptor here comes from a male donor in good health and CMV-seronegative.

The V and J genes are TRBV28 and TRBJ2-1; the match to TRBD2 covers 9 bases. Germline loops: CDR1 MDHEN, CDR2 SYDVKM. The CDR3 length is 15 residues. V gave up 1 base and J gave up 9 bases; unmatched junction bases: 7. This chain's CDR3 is CASSLFSGGGGEQFF. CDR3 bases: TGTGCCAGCAGTTTATTTAGCGGGGGAGGCGGTGAGCAGTTCTTC.

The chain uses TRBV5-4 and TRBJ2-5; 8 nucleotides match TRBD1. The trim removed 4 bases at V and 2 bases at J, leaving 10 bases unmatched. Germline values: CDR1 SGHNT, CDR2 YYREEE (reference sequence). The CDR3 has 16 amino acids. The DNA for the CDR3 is TGTGCCAGCAGCCCCGGACAGGGAGGTCCTCAAGAGACCCAGTACTTC. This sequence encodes CASSPGQGGPQETQYF.

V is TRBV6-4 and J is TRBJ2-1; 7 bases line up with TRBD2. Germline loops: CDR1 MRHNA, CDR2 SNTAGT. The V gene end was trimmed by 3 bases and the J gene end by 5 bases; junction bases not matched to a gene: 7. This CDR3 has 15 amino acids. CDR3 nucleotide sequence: TGTGCCAGCAGTGAGAGGGCGGGGGAAAACAATGAGCAGTTCTTC. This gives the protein CASSERAGENNEQFF.

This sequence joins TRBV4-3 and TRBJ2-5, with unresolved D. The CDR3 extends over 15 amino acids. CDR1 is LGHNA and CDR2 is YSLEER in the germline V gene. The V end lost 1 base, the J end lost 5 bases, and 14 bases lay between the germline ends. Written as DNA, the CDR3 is TGCGCCAGCAGCCAAGGACTCAGTGCTCAGGAGACCCAGTACTTC. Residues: CASSQGLSAQETQYF.

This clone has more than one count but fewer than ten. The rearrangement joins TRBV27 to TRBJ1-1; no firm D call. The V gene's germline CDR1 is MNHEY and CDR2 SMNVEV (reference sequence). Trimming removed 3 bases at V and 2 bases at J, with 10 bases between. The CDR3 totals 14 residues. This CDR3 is CASSFPGGNTEAFF. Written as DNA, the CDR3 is TGTGCCAGCAGTTTTCCAGGAGGAAACACTGAAGCTTTCTTT.

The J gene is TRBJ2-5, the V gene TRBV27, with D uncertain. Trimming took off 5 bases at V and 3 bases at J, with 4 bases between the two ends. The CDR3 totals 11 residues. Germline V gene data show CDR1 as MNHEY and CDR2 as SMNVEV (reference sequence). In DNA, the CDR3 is TGTGCCAGCAGTCTTGAAGAGACCCAGTACTTC. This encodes CASSLEETQYF.

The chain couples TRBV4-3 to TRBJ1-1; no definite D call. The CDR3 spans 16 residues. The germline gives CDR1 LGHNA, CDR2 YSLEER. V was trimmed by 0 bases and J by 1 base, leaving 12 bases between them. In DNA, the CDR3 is TGCGCCAGCAGCCAAGACCCGGGCGAGGGGAACACTGAAGCTTTCTTT. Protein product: CASSQDPGEGNTEAFF.

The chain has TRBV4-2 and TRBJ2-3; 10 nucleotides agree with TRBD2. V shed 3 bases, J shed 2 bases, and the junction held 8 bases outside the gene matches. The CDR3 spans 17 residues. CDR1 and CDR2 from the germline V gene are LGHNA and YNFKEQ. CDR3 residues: CASSQRGLAQDTDTQYF. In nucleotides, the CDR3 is TGTGCCAGCAGCCAGCGGGGACTAGCGCAAGACACAGATACGCAGTATTTT.

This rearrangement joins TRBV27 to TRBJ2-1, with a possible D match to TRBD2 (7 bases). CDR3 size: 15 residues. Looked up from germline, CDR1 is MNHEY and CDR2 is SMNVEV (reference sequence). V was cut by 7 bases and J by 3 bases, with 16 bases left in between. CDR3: CASTFSGGLYNEQFF. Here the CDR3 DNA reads TGTGCCAGCACCTTTTCCGGGGGGCTCTACAATGAGCAGTTCTTC.